Below, 25 T cell receptor beta chains from the same sample are listed, as sequenced in a study of human T cells and chemical hapten exposure. TCRdb re-analysed the RACE reads in MiXCR, keeping a single row per CDR3 protein. Found here are roughly 96,000 distinct CDR3 sequences, about 9.6% of them singletons; the top ten hold approximately 2%. The time point: patch test 2, 6 weeks after DPC sensitization. Treatment defined: therapeutic diphenylcyclopropenone sensitization with weekly scalp DPC. Material: whole blood, obtained in connection with sensitization to the hapten diphenylcyclopropenone (DPC). These TCRs come from a woman aged 40 to 50 with alopecia areata. Some clones in this sample may be carry-over from other donors' samples.

This clonotype was picked up a small number of times. The chain has TRBV18 and TRBJ2-7; no definite D call. Germline CDR1 is KGHSH and CDR2 is LQKENI. V was pared by 3 bases and J by 6 bases, with 15 bases between. CDR3 length equals 14 residues. Here the CDR3 reads CASSPSQLSIEQYF. The CDR3 region has the DNA TGTGCCAGCTCACCTTCACAGTTAAGCATCGAGCAGTACTTC.

The chain employs TRBV7-3 and TRBJ2-7, with 10 positions matching TRBD2. The trim removed 5 bases at V and 6 bases at J, leaving 7 bases unmatched. The length of the CDR3 is 14 residues. The germline V gene has CDR1 SGHTA and CDR2 FQGTGA. The CDR3 protein is CASSPSGRAVEQYF. In DNA, the CDR3 is TGTGCCAGCAGCCCCAGCGGGAGGGCCGTCGAGCAGTACTTC.

This clonotype was detected ten times or more. This chain links TRBV7-3 with TRBJ2-5; 7 nucleotides line up with TRBD1. The V and J ends lost 5 bases and 4 bases, in that order; junction bases with no gene match: 4. The CDR3 extends over 13 amino acids. Germline lookup yields CDR1 SGHTA and CDR2 FQGTGA. CDR3 DNA: TGTGCCAGCAGCCGTGGGGACAGAGAGACCCAGTACTTC. Translating it yields CASSRGDRETQYF.

This chain uses TRBV12-3 or TRBV12-4 with TRBJ2-1; TRBD1 aligns across 10 bases. V dropped 5 bases and J dropped 10; count of bases not matched to a gene: 8. The CDR3 covers 14 residues. The CDR3 loop is CASSQGQGFEEQFF. As DNA, the CDR3 is TGTGCCAGCAGTCAGGGACAGGGGTTCGAGGAGCAGTTCTTC.

The table lists this clonotype with many counts. V is TRBV28 and J is TRBJ1-5; possibly TRBD1 for D (5 bases). Germline V gene data show CDR1 as MDHEN and CDR2 as SYDVKM. Trimming pared 3 bases from V and 0 bases from J, leaving 9 bases between. The CDR3 has 15 amino acids. CDR3 DNA: TGTGCCAGCAGTTTTGCAGGGTATAGCAATCAGCCCCAGCATTTT. Translated: CASSFAGYSNQPQHF.

This clonotype was observed a handful of times. The chain couples TRBV12-3 or TRBV12-4 to TRBJ2-5; 8 bases are a match to TRBD2. Germline trimming cut 6 bases from V and 4 bases from J; bases unmatched to any gene: 1. The length of the CDR3 is 12 residues. The CDR3, as DNA: TGTGCCAGCAGGCTAGCGGGAGAGACCCAGTACTTC. Its protein product is CASRLAGETQYF.

This chain links TRBV20-1 with TRBJ2-2, with no clear D. V was clipped by 3 bases and J by 3 bases, with 8 bases between them. Germline lookup yields CDR1 DFQATT and CDR2 SNEGSKA (reference sequence). This CDR3 region has 13 residues. Here the CDR3 DNA reads TGCAGTGCTAGCACTCGACACACCGGGGAGCTGTTTTTT. Protein: CSASTRHTGELFF.

This rearrangement joins TRBV19 to TRBJ2-5; D remains unclear. The V gene lost 4 bases and the J gene lost 3 bases, with 18 bases spanning the gap. Germline CDR1 reads LNHDA; CDR2 reads SQIVND (reference sequence). This CDR3 contains 16 residues. The CDR3 sequence is CASSRPPGGMEETQYF. In DNA form, the CDR3 reads TGTGCCAGTAGTAGGCCCCCGGGTGGAATGGAAGAGACCCAGTACTTC.

This clonotype came up many times. The chain recombines TRBV5-4 with TRBJ2-5; no reliable D call. From germline, CDR1 is SGHNT and CDR2 YYREEE (reference sequence). There are 12 residues in the CDR3. Deletions cut 4 bases from V and 5 bases from J, with 9 bases between. CDR3 coding DNA: TGTGCCAGCAGCCCCCCTGGGGAGACCCAGTACTTC. Its translation: CASSPPGETQYF.

Only a few counts were recorded for this clonotype. The chain employs TRBV7-9 and TRBJ2-2, with D uncertain. Germline V lookup: CDR1 SEHNR, CDR2 FQNEAQ (reference sequence). The CDR3 is 15 residues long. The V and J ends lost 5 bases and 3 bases respectively, with 13 bases between them. The CDR3 is CASSPEWADTGELFF. The CDR3 DNA is TGTGCCAGCAGCCCCGAATGGGCCGACACCGGGGAGCTGTTTTTT.

At least ten counts were recorded for this clonotype. This sequence joins TRBV6-5 and TRBJ2-7, with 12 positions matching TRBD1. Germline V gene lookup returns CDR1 MNHEY and CDR2 SVGAGI. This CDR3 spans 15 amino acids. The V and J ends lost 3 bases and 2 bases, in that order; junction bases with no gene match: 2. The CDR3 loop reads CASSYGDRGPYEQYF. The CDR3 DNA follows: TGTGCCAGCAGTTATGGGGACAGGGGGCCCTACGAGCAGTACTTC.

This clonotype has a handful of counts. The chain joins TRBV28 to TRBJ2-7, with 10 bases matching TRBD2. This CDR3 comprises 16 residues. In germline, CDR1 is MDHEN, CDR2 SYDVKM. The trim removed 6 bases at V and 5 bases at J, leaving 13 bases unmatched. The CDR3 here is CASRPLGLAGDHEQYF. The CDR3 nucleotides are TGTGCCAGCAGGCCCTTGGGGCTAGCGGGAGACCACGAGCAGTACTTC.

The chain employs TRBV28 and TRBJ1-5, with D perhaps TRBD1 (6 bases). The CDR3 runs 13 residues. Germline CDR1 and CDR2: MDHEN and SYDVKM. V lost 6 bases to trimming and J lost 2 bases, with 8 bases between them. CDR3: CASSYRGNQPQHF. CDR3 bases: TGTGCCAGCAGCTACAGGGGCAATCAGCCCCAGCATTTT.

In its sample, this clonotype was seen many times. The genes are TRBV10-3 and TRBJ1-1; no firm D call. The CDR3 length is 15 residues. The germline V and J ends were trimmed by 2 bases and 4 bases, with 14 bases remaining between them. Germline CDR1 ENHRY, CDR2 SYGVKD. This CDR3 reads CAISEGNTGGTEAFF. In DNA, the CDR3 is TGTGCCATCAGTGAGGGAAATACGGGAGGCACTGAAGCTTTCTTT.

The V call is TRBV12-3 or TRBV12-4, the J call TRBJ1-1; D is ambiguous. The CDR3 length is 11 residues. Trimming took off 8 bases at V and 5 bases at J, with 9 bases between the two ends. The CDR3 spells CASQLRTEAFF. The CDR3 region has the DNA TGTGCCAGCCAACTGCGAACTGAAGCTTTCTTT.

This clonotype showed up many times. J is TRBJ2-2 and V is TRBV9; possibly TRBD2 for D (5 bases). Germline lookup yields CDR1 SGDLS and CDR2 YYNGEE. The germline V and J ends were trimmed by 4 bases and 0 bases, with 13 bases remaining between them. The CDR3 covers 16 residues. In nucleotides, the CDR3 is TGTGCCAGCAGCCCACGGACTGGCGCGAACACCGGGGAGCTGTTTTTT. Its translation: CASSPRTGANTGELFF.

This chain uses TRBV11-3 with TRBJ2-3, with D tentatively TRBD2 (6 bases). There are 15 residues in the CDR3. The germline V and J ends were trimmed by 5 bases and 5 bases, with 17 bases remaining between them. Germline V gene sequence: CDR1 SGHNT, CDR2 YENEEA. The chain's CDR3 is CASSPGVISGDTQYF. CDR3 coding DNA: TGTGCCAGCAGCCCGGGAGTCATTTCAGGAGATACGCAGTATTTT. The full variable domain, with the rest looked up from reference TRBV11-3 and TRBJ2-3, is EAGVVQSPRYKIIEKKQPVAFWCNPISGHNTLYWYLQNLGQGPELLIRYENEEAVDDSQLPKDRFSAERLKGVDSTLKIQPAELGDSAVYLCASSPGVISGDTQYFGPGTRLTVL.

In its sample, this clonotype was seen many times. The chain is built from TRBV29-1 and TRBJ2-3; maybe TRBD2 (5 bases). Per germline, CDR1 SQVTM and CDR2 ANQGSEA. The CDR3 covers 16 residues. The DNA for the CDR3 is TGCTCCTTTCGGGGTCCGGGGTCTTCTAGCACAGATACGCAGTATTTT. Translated, it gives CSFRGPGSSSTDTQYF.

This sequence joins TRBV27 and TRBJ2-1; 7 bases are shared with TRBD1. The CDR3 consists of 17 residues. Trimming took 6 bases from V and 6 from J; bases not matched to a gene: 17. Germline lookup yields CDR1 MNHEY and CDR2 SMNVEV (reference sequence). CDR3: CASSPWGLADRFNEQFF. CDR3 nucleotide sequence: TGTGCCAGCAGCCCGTGGGGCCTCGCGGACAGGTTCAATGAGCAGTTCTTC.

The chain couples TRBV11-3 to TRBJ2-3, with 9 positions matching TRBD2. The CDR3 totals 15 residues. V trimming: 3 bases; J trimming: 3 bases; junction bases outside the gene matches: 4. Germline V CDR1 and CDR2: SGHNT, YENEEA. CDR3 sequence: CASSLGGRATDTQYF. The CDR3 DNA reads as TGTGCCAGCAGCTTGGGCGGGAGGGCGACAGATACGCAGTATTTT.

In its sample, this clonotype was seen many times. The chain is built from TRBV27 and TRBJ1-1; D unclear. Germline-derived CDR1 and CDR2 are MNHEY and SMNVEV (reference sequence). CDR3 length equals 13 residues. Trimming stripped 0 bases from V and 6 bases from J, with 8 bases between. CDR3 DNA: TGTGCCAGCAGTTTATCCCTCCCTTCTGAAGCTTTCTTT. Amino acids: CASSLSLPSEAFF.

The V call is TRBV6-6, the J call TRBJ1-1; D is undetermined. Germline V lookup: CDR1 MNHNY, CDR2 SVGAGI (reference sequence). The CDR3 contains 14 residues. The V gene lost 3 bases and the J gene lost 1 base, with 9 bases spanning the gap. CDR3 protein: CASSYGEGNTEAFF. The CDR3 coding sequence is TGTGCCAGCAGTTATGGGGAGGGGAACACTGAAGCTTTCTTT.

This clonotype was detected ten times or more. This chain connects TRBV10-3 to TRBJ1-5; the match to TRBD1 covers 8 bases. The CDR3 covers 15 residues. With V trimmed by 4 bases and J by 7 bases, 9 bases remained unmatched. The germline V gene encodes CDR1 ENHRY and CDR2 SYGVKD. The CDR3 reads CAISALTGGKQPQHF. The CDR3 nucleotides are TGTGCCATCAGTGCCCTTACAGGGGGTAAGCAGCCCCAGCATTTT.

This chain links TRBV20-1 with TRBJ2-7, with D possibly matching TRBD1 (5 bases). This CDR3 comprises 13 residues. V was trimmed by 1 base and J by 1 base, leaving 8 bases between them. Germline V gene data show CDR1 as DFQATT and CDR2 as SNEGSKA (reference sequence). The CDR3 bases are TGCAGTGCTAGAGCTGCAGGGTCCTACGAGCAGTACTTC. Residues: CSARAAGSYEQYF.

This clonotype has at least ten counts. This chain connects TRBV28 to TRBJ1-1; D unresolved. Germline CDR1 reads MDHEN; CDR2 reads SYDVKM. The CDR3 is made up of 11 amino acids. Trimming shortened V by 7 bases and J by 9 bases, and 12 bases separated the two germline ends. This CDR3 is CASTDGVKAFF. CDR3 sequence (DNA): TGTGCCAGCACCGATGGAGTAAAAGCTTTCTTT.